This T cell receptor beta chain was observed in a study of blood T cell repertoires in COVID-19. Clones were sequenced by immunoSEQ multiplex PCR, and TCRdb holds only the in-frame ones, with some missing. The repertoire holds tens of thousands of clones, with just under 90% as singletons. Trimming removed 4 bases from V and 3 bases from J, with 13 bases in between. Germline CDR1 SGHRS, CDR2 YFSETQ. This CDR3 contains 14 residues. The source material was peripheral blood. This sequence was found in a man at least 80 years old with active or convalescent COVID-19. The chain joins TRBV5-1 to TRBJ2-5; D might be TRBD2 (5 bases). The CDR3 spells CASSPREGKETQYF. Written as DNA, the CDR3 is TGCGCCAGCAGCCCCCGGGAAGGAAAAGAGACCCAGTACTTC.